This entry is about one T cell receptor beta chain. TCRdb's copy holds only in-frame clones and misses some; the assay was immunoSEQ multiplex PCR. Of roughly 560,000 clones in the sample, about 80% were seen once. These data originate in a study of shared T cell receptors in the human thymus. CDR1 SGHDT and CDR2 YYEEEE come from the germline V gene. CDR3 length: 17 amino acids. J was trimmed by 4 bases and V by 4 bases; bases with no gene match: 8. The same data also went into a second study, on human thymus T cells. That source reports: Healthy Finnish infants undergoing corrective surgery for congenital heart defects provided the donor material. Corrective cardiac operations yielded the resected thymus tissue. Apparent bias marked the V and J gene usage of thymic and blood repertoires. Related studies found that unrelated individuals share highly overlapping thymic repertoires.

The rearrangement joins TRBV5-6 to TRBJ2-7, with 16 bases fitting TRBD2. The sample consisted of thymocytes. The source is a boy less than two years old with a congenital heart defect. CDR3 region: CASSKGLAGGPKYEQYF. CDR3 DNA: TGTGCCAGCAGCAAGGGACTAGCGGGAGGGCCGAAGTACGAGCAGTACTTC.